This TCR beta chain was documented in a study of T-cell memory formation after mild COVID-19. V was pared by 5 bases and J by 5 bases, with 6 bases of the junction left unmatched. The V gene's germline CDR1 is SGHTA and CDR2 FQGNSA. This CDR3 spans 13 amino acids. TCRdb redid the calling of the 5' RACE reads with MiXCR, one entry per CDR3 protein. This sample has roughly 620,000 distinct CDR3 sequences, with more than 15% found just once. Sequenced material: PBMCs or a T cell subset sorted from them (not recorded which). J is TRBJ2-7 and V is TRBV7-2; TRBD2 matches at 7 bases. The sequence came from an adult woman who had mild COVID-19 (a few samples of this study predate the infection). Cell type and time point are not known. Written as DNA, the CDR3 is TGTGCCAGCAGCCCCATGGGGGGGGACGAGCAGTACTTC. It yields the protein CASSPMGGDEQYF.